This T cell receptor (beta chain) was recorded in a study of shared clonotypes between healthy human individuals. In its sample, this clone was seen a few times. Antigen: not known. For sorted subsets, 150 to 200 ng DNA per replicate equaled roughly 30,000 T cell genomes. Data came from immunoSEQ multiplex PCR; TCRdb stores just in-frame clones and leaves some out. The profile shows about 110,000 clones, around 65% of them singletons. This CDR3 is built from 13 residues. The V and J ends lost 2 bases and 5 bases respectively, with 8 bases between them. Per germline, CDR1 SGHKS and CDR2 YYEKEE (reference sequence). Study results and caveats: The naive CD4 repertoires of a handful of donors were compared, and 5% to 6.5% of clonotypes were shared.

The J gene is TRBJ1-5, the V gene TRBV5-5; D unclear. This TCR came from a woman aged 30 to 39 in good health. Material for sequencing was memory CD8+ T cells sorted from blood. Documented subset: CD45RO+ cells pooled with CCR7-negative TemRA cells. CDR3 residues: CASSLDPDQPQHF. CDR3 in DNA: TGTGCCAGCAGCTTAGACCCCGATCAGCCCCAGCATTTT. The full variable domain, completed using reference TRBV5-5 and TRBJ1-5, is DAGVTQSPTHLIKTRGQQVTLRCSPISGHKSVSWYQQVLGQGPQFIFQYYEKEERGRGNFPDRFSARQFPNYSSELNVNALLLGDSALYLCASSLDPDQPQHFGDGTRLSIL.